Listed here are 24 T cell receptor beta chains from one sample, sequenced in a study of T cell responses to AZD1222 COVID-19 vaccine (dated by TCRdb to the early 2020s). Interpreted using the paper, the time point label stands for: baseline before first vaccination. The method was the immunoSEQ multiplex PCR assay. TCRdb obtained this table from immuneACCESS and retained in-frame rearrangements with V and J assigned. These tables miss some clones; where compared with another copy, unresolved V genes account for less than half of the shortfall, and the remainder is unexplained. This sample comprises some 150,000 clones, 90% to 95% of them detected only once. The ten largest clones add up to roughly 2% of the sample. Specimen: peripheral blood, collected on day 0 of AZD1222 vaccination. These TCRs come from an adult in good health.

CDR3 coding DNA: TGTGCCAGCAGCAAGACCGTTCCGGAAAAACTGTTTTTT. This gives the protein CASSKTVPEKLFF. The chain recombines TRBV7-9 with TRBJ1-4; D unclear. Germline CDR1 SEHNR, CDR2 FQNEAQ (reference sequence). Trimming took off 5 bases at V and 8 bases at J, with 12 bases between the two ends. The CDR3 runs to 13 residues. The full variable domain, with the rest looked up from reference TRBV7-9 and TRBJ1-4, is DTGVSQNPRHKITKRGQNVTFRCDPISEHNRLYWYRQTLGQGPEFLTYFQNEAQLEKSRLLSDRFSAERPKGSFSTLEIQRTEQGDSAMYLCASSKTVPEKLFFGSGTQLSVL.

V usage is TRBV24-1 and J usage is TRBJ2-7; D not certain. The CDR3 length is 11 residues. The germline V gene encodes CDR1 KGHDR and CDR2 SFDVKD. The V and J ends lost 6 bases and 5 bases respectively, with 7 bases between them. The CDR3 sequence: CATSKGHEQYF. The CDR3, as DNA: TGTGCCACCAGTAAGGGTCACGAGCAGTACTTC.

The chain is built from TRBV11-1 and TRBJ1-1; a weak D match, TRBD1 (5 bases). Per the germline V gene, CDR1 is SGHAT and CDR2 is FQDESV (reference sequence). V was cut by 1 base and J by 5 bases, with 11 bases left in between. This CDR3 has 14 residues. CDR3 nucleotide sequence: TGTGCCAGCAGCTTAGAGGGGCGTCGGACTGAAGCTTTCTTT. This sequence encodes CASSLEGRRTEAFF.

The rearrangement uses TRBV7-3 and TRBJ2-3, with a possible D match to TRBD1 (6 bases). The CDR3 runs to 16 residues. V dropped 5 bases and J dropped 2 bases, with 17 bases sitting between them. Germline assignment: CDR1 SGHTA and CDR2 FQGTGA. In nucleotides, the CDR3 is TGTGCCAGCAGCCAGGGGCAGGGACGGACCACAGATACGCAGTATTTT. Translated, it gives CASSQGQGRTTDTQYF.

This clone was seen a few times. V gene TRBV7-2 combines with J gene TRBJ2-7, with D possibly matching TRBD1 (6 bases). Germline lookup yields CDR1 SGHTA and CDR2 FQGNSA. The CDR3 length is 13 residues. The V end was cut by 3 bases, the J end by 2 bases, with 8 bases between. CDR3 residues: CASSLDRTYEQYF. In nucleotides, the CDR3 is TGTGCCAGCAGCTTGGACAGAACCTACGAGCAGTACTTC.

This chain links TRBV2 with TRBJ1-1; D might be TRBD1 (6 bases). This CDR3 is built from 14 residues. Germline lookup yields CDR1 SNHLY and CDR2 FYNNEI. The V end lost 6 bases, the J end lost 3 bases, and 14 bases lay between the germline ends. The CDR3 loop reads CASRALQGYTEAFF. The CDR3 DNA reads as TGTGCCAGCAGAGCCCTACAGGGCTACACTGAAGCTTTCTTT. The variable domain in full, completed from reference TRBV2 and TRBJ1-1, reads EPEVTQTPSHQVTQMGQEVILRCVPISNHLYFYWYRQILGQKVEFLVSFYNNEISEKSEIFDDQFSVERPDGSNFTLKIRSTKLEDSAMYFCASRALQGYTEAFFGQGTRLTVV.

CDR3 in DNA: TGTGCCAGCAGCTCGGGACTTCCTAGGATCTATGGCTACACCTTC. It specifies CASSSGLPRIYGYTF. The chain has TRBV7-8 and TRBJ1-2; perhaps TRBD1 as D (5 bases). V lost 4 bases to trimming and J lost 4 bases, with 16 bases between them. The CDR3 runs 15 residues. CDR1 SGHVS and CDR2 FQNEAQ come from the germline V gene. The full variable domain, rest sourced from reference TRBV7-8 and TRBJ1-2, is GAGVSQSPRYKVAKRGQDVALRCDPISGHVSLFWYQQALGQGPEFLTYFQNEAQLDKSGLPSDRFFAERPEGSVSTLKIQRTQQEDSAVYLCASSSGLPRIYGYTFGSGTRLTVV.

The rearrangement uses TRBV6-4 and TRBJ2-1, with 12 bases fitting TRBD2. Germline V gives CDR1 MRHNA, CDR2 SNTAGT. The V gene end was trimmed by 3 bases and the J gene end by 9 bases; junction bases not matched to a gene: 6. This CDR3 has 15 amino acids. CDR3 coding DNA: TGTGCCAGCAGTGAGTCTAGCGGGGGGGCCTCTGAGCAGTTCTTC. It is translated as CASSESSGGASEQFF.

The chain combines TRBV7-9 with TRBJ1-4; tentatively, D is TRBD1 (6 bases). Germline-derived CDR1 and CDR2 are SEHNR and FQNEAQ (reference sequence). This CDR3 comprises 14 residues. Trimming stripped 3 bases from V and 6 bases from J, with 11 bases between. The CDR3 sequence: CASSLNRVDEKLFF. CDR3 nucleotide sequence: TGTGCCAGCAGCTTGAACAGGGTAGATGAAAAACTGTTTTTT. Filled out from reference TRBV7-9 and TRBJ1-4, the complete variable domain reads DTGVSQNPRHKITKRGQNVTFRCDPISEHNRLYWYRQTLGQGPEFLTYFQNEAQLEKSRLLSDRFSAERPKGSFSTLEIQRTEQGDSAMYLCASSLNRVDEKLFFGSGTQLSVL.

The chain uses TRBV5-4 and TRBJ2-2; D gene uncertain. The germline V gene encodes CDR1 SGHNT and CDR2 YYREEE (reference sequence). V lost 0 bases and J lost 7, with 10 bases in between. This CDR3 contains 14 residues. CDR3 protein: CASSLEGRDGELFF. CDR3 bases: TGTGCCAGCAGCTTGGAAGGGCGCGACGGGGAGCTGTTTTTT.

The chain links TRBV18 to TRBJ1-4, with TRBD1 matching 8 bases. The CDR3 consists of 16 residues. The V gene's germline CDR1 is KGHSH and CDR2 LQKENI. J lost 3 bases, V lost 3 bases, and 6 bases had no gene match. For the CDR3, the DNA is TGTGCCAGCTCACCTCAGGGGGCAGGAGCTAATGAAAAACTGTTTTTT. The encoded protein is CASSPQGAGANEKLFF.

The chain couples TRBV7-2 to TRBJ1-4; D unresolved. Trimming took off 1 base at V and 7 bases at J, with 7 bases between the two ends. From germline, CDR1 is SGHTA and CDR2 FQGNSA. The length of the CDR3 is 13 residues. For the CDR3, the DNA is TGTGCCAGCAGCTTAGGGCCAGGTGAAAAACTGTTTTTT. Translation: CASSLGPGEKLFF.

V usage is TRBV14 and J usage is TRBJ2-1; TRBD2 is a possible D gene (5 bases). The CDR3 sequence is 14 residues long. The V end was cut by 5 bases, the J end by 4 bases, with 12 bases between. Germline CDR1 is SGHDN and CDR2 is FVKESK. CDR3 protein: CASSTIGGYNEQFF. In DNA, the CDR3 is TGTGCCAGCAGCACCATTGGAGGTTACAATGAGCAGTTCTTC. The full variable domain, its missing parts supplied by reference TRBV14 and TRBJ2-1, is EAGVTQFPSHSVIEKGQTVTLRCDPISGHDNLYWYRRVMGKEIKFLLHFVKESKQDESGMPNNRFLAERTGGTYSTLKVQPAELEDSGVYFCASSTIGGYNEQFFGPGTRLTVL.

The CDR3 DNA reads TGCGCCAGCAGCTTGGCCGTAGGAACTAATGAAAAACTGTTTTTT. It codes for CASSLAVGTNEKLFF. The chain uses TRBV5-1 and TRBJ1-4; D gene uncertain. Germline lookup yields CDR1 SGHRS and CDR2 YFSETQ. The CDR3 is 15 amino acids. Trimming shortened V by 0 bases and J by 1 base, and 7 bases separated the two germline ends.

The chain joins TRBV30 to TRBJ1-2, with TRBD1 as a possible D gene (6 bases). CDR3 size: 15 residues. CDR1 is GTSNPN and CDR2 is SVGIG in the germline V gene (reference sequence). The V gene lost 1 base and the J gene lost 3 bases, with 15 bases spanning the gap. CDR3 in amino acids: CAWSDQQGLDYGYTF. The CDR3 DNA sequence: TGTGCCTGGAGTGACCAACAGGGCTTGGACTATGGCTACACCTTC.

The chain is built from TRBV7-2 and TRBJ1-3; D unclear. The length of the CDR3 is 12 residues. Trimming shortened V by 1 base and J by 6 bases, and 4 bases separated the two germline ends. Germline V gene sequence: CDR1 SGHTA, CDR2 FQGNSA. DNA for the CDR3: TGTGCCAGCAGCTTAGTACAAAACACCATATATTTT. Translating gives CASSLVQNTIYF.

This clone appeared once. The rearrangement joins TRBV19 to TRBJ1-3, with D hard to call. Between the trimmed V and J ends, which lost 1 base and 5 bases, there was a span of 0 bases. This CDR3 contains 11 residues. CDR1 and CDR2 from the germline V gene are LNHDA and SQIVND (reference sequence). CDR3 sequence: CASSIGNTIYF. The CDR3 DNA reads TGTGCCAGTAGTATAGGAAACACCATATATTTT.

This sequence joins TRBV11-2 and TRBJ2-1; no definite D call. V was cut by 1 base and J by 10 bases, with 11 bases left in between. The CDR3 runs 13 residues. Per germline, CDR1 SGHAT and CDR2 FQNNGV. The CDR3 DNA reads as TGTGCCAGCAGCTTAGCGGTGCGGTGGGAGCAGTTCTTC. It is translated as CASSLAVRWEQFF.

The J gene is TRBJ1-5, the V gene TRBV7-9; perhaps TRBD1 as D (6 bases). Germline loops: CDR1 SEHNR, CDR2 FQNEAQ (reference sequence). Deletions cut 5 bases from V and 9 bases from J, with 17 bases between. The length of the CDR3 is 14 residues. The CDR3 DNA sequence: TGTGCCAGCAGCCCCTGGACAGCCCAAGGGCCCCAGCATTTT. Translation: CASSPWTAQGPQHF.

The chain has TRBV5-3 and TRBJ1-3; D is unclear. Being an ORF, TRBV5-3 has a function that is uncertain. The ends were cut back, 5 bases at V and 0 bases at J, with 6 bases in the middle. CDR3 length: 13 amino acids. In nucleotides, the CDR3 is TGTGCCAGAAGTCCGTTCTCTGGAAACACCATATATTTT. This translates into CARSPFSGNTIYF.

This rearrangement joins TRBV9 to TRBJ2-7; TRBD1 is a possible D gene (6 bases). V lost 0 bases to trimming and J lost 0 bases, with 19 bases between them. This CDR3 has 18 amino acids. The germline V gene encodes CDR1 SGDLS and CDR2 YYNGEE. The CDR3 region is CASSVDGRGKEGSYEQYF. For the CDR3, the DNA is TGTGCCAGCAGCGTAGACGGCAGGGGTAAAGAGGGCTCCTACGAGCAGTACTTC. Supplemented by reference TRBV9 and TRBJ2-7, the full variable domain reads DSGVTQTPKHLITATGQRVTLRCSPRSGDLSVYWYQQSLDQGLQFLIQYYNGEERAKGNILERFSAQQFPDLHSELNLSSLELGDSALYFCASSVDGRGKEGSYEQYFGPGTRLTVT.

This clone was seen a single time. The rearrangement uses TRBV11-2 and TRBJ2-3; D remains unclear. The CDR3 has 12 amino acids. The V gene's germline CDR1 is SGHAT and CDR2 FQNNGV. With 1 base removed from V and 3 bases from J, the gap between germline ends came to 2 bases. The CDR3 DNA sequence: TGTGCCAGCAGCTTAGTGACAGATACGCAGTATTTT. Its protein is CASSLVTDTQYF. Using reference TRBV11-2 and TRBJ2-3 for the parts outside the CDR3, the full variable domain is EAGVAQSPRYKIIEKRQSVAFWCNPISGHATLYWYQQILGQGPKLLIQFQNNGVVDDSQLPKDRFSAERLKGVDSTLKIQPAKLEDSAVYLCASSLVTDTQYFGPGTRLTVL.

This chain links TRBV27 with TRBJ2-1; no firm D call. Germline lookup yields CDR1 MNHEY and CDR2 SMNVEV (reference sequence). The CDR3 consists of 15 residues. V shed 5 bases and J shed 5 bases, with 16 bases lying between them. CDR3 DNA sequence: TGTGCCAGCAGTCCCGTGAGGATTTTCCACAATGAGCAGTTCTTC. It translates to CASSPVRIFHNEQFF.

The chain recombines TRBV3-1 (or the pseudogene TRBV3-2) with TRBJ1-2, with D maybe TRBD1 (6 bases). With 4 bases removed from V and 2 bases from J, the gap between germline ends came to 8 bases. The CDR3 has 13 amino acids. Per germline, CDR1 LGHDT and CDR2 YNNKEL (reference sequence). The CDR3 nucleotides read TGTGCCAGCAGCCTCGGACAGAACTATGGCTACACCTTC. Translation: CASSLGQNYGYTF.